The T cell receptor beta chain under discussion was sequenced for a study of PD-L1 blockade in urothelial cancer. Study summary: Patients, treated from 2014 onward, received atezolizumab 1,200 mg intravenously every 3 weeks. Study results and limitations: By 3 weeks, tumor-associated blood clones had expanded more in durable-benefit patients.

The CDR3 covers 16 residues. The V gene end was trimmed by 1 base and the J gene end by 0 bases; junction bases not matched to a gene: 5. Germline loops: CDR1 SGHDT, CDR2 YYEEEE. Indicated time point: pretreatment peripheral blood. Only in-frame clones appear in the TCRdb table, and some are missing; sequencing was by immunoSEQ multiplex PCR. The table shows under 95,000 clones, with around 84% occurring only once. This clone has just one count. Its antigen remains unknown. The chain recombines TRBV5-6 with TRBJ2-3, with 7 nucleotides matching TRBD2. This clonotype was obtained from a man aged 55-75 years with urothelial cancer. The sequencing here drew on PBMCs, taken around atezolizumab (anti-PD-L1) treatment. The CDR3 region has the DNA TGTGCCAGCAGCTTGCGGCTAGCGGAAAGCACAGATACGCAGTATTTT. Protein sequence: CASSLRLAESTDTQYF. Based on the CDR3 plus reference TRBV5-6 and TRBJ2-3, the full variable domain is DAGVTQSPTHLIKTRGQQVTLRCSPKSGHDTVSWYQQALGQGPQFIFQYYEEEERQRGNFPDRFSGHQFPNYSSELNVNALLLGDSALYLCASSLRLAESTDTQYFGPGTRLTVL.